These 2 T cell receptor beta chains were all obtained from the same sample, sequenced in a study of blood T cell repertoires in COVID-19. Produced via immunoSEQ multiplex PCR; TCRdb's table is partial and in-frame only. The sample has about 19,000 clones; about 86% are singletons. The sequencing input was peripheral blood. Every receptor here comes from a human donor in a cohort sampled during active COVID-19.

This chain links TRBV5-1 with TRBJ2-1, with a possible D match to TRBD2 (6 bases). Germline-derived CDR1 and CDR2 are SGHRS and YFSETQ. The CDR3 loop spans 15 amino acids. Trimming stripped 0 bases from V and 10 bases from J, with 17 bases between. In DNA, the CDR3 is TGCGCCAGCAGCTTGGGGGGTAGCGGAGGAGGGGAGCAGTTCTTC. Translated: CASSLGGSGGGEQFF.

V is TRBV5-3 and J is TRBJ2-1; possibly TRBD1 for D (8 bases). TRBV5-3 is given ORF status, its function remaining uncertain. The CDR3 runs 17 residues. Trimming cost V 4 bases and J 5 bases, with 22 bases left between them. CDR3 bases: TGTGCCAGAAGCGGCAAGACAGGGGAGGGGGTAGACAATGAGCAGTTCTTC. Translation: CARSGKTGEGVDNEQFF.